The entry below gives a single T cell receptor (beta chain) sequence along with its context. Its antigen remains unidentified. Trimming at V came to 8 bases and at J to 7 bases, leaving 8 bases not matched to a gene. The CDR3 extends over 15 amino acids. Germline V gene lookup returns CDR1 ENHRY and CDR2 SYGVKD. This entry belongs to a study of Ad26.COV2.S vaccination and SARS-CoV-2 variants. Study details: In the COV1001 trial, the donor was in the Ad26.COV2.S arm. Whole-study results and caveats: Placebo recipients and vaccine recipients were similar in non-spike TCR breadth. Spike-specific TCR breadth was greater in vaccine than placebo recipients.

The treatment is: some 20 received Ad26.COV2.S at low or high dose, single or two shots; several received placebo; per-sample allocation not given. Specimen acquisition occurred on day 63 following the initial vaccine or placebo injection. Recruitment in Boston yielded a donor of adult age, 18-55 years. Data came from immunoSEQ multiplex PCR; TCRdb stores just in-frame clones and leaves some out. The data contain hundreds of thousands of clones, around 90% of them singletons. The specimen was peripheral blood, collected in a trial of Ad26.COV2.S vaccine versus placebo. The chain is built from TRBV10-3 and TRBJ2-2, with 12 bases matching TRBD2. This clonotype was sampled from a person aged 18-60 years who received the Ad26.COV2.S COVID-19 vaccine or a placebo. The CDR3, as DNA: TGTGCCATCGGGGCTAGCGGGAGGGAAAACGGGGAGCTGTTTTTT. This translates into CAIGASGRENGELFF.